This T cell receptor beta chain was obtained from a study of cytomegalovirus exposure and HLA in healthy donors. This clone appeared once. It was with 60 Vbeta and 13 Jbeta primers that the PCR ran. TCRdb's copy holds only in-frame clones and misses some; the assay was immunoSEQ multiplex PCR. The sample holds 120,000 or so clones, 77% seen once. V trimming: 3 bases; J trimming: 4 bases; junction bases outside the gene matches: 6. The CDR3 sequence is 16 residues long. CDR1 KGHSH and CDR2 LQKENI come from the germline V gene. The source of this sequence is a human donor in good health. The J gene is TRBJ2-5, the V gene TRBV18; TRBD1 matches 12 bases. Sequenced input: PBMCs. As DNA, the CDR3 is TGTGCCAGCTCACCCGGGACAGGGGGCCGGGGAGAGACCCAGTACTTC. As protein: CASSPGTGGRGETQYF.